The 27 T cell receptor beta chains presented below share a single source sample, sequenced in a study of read filtering for tumor transcriptome and immune sequencing. This library used about 400 ng RNA and molecular barcoded adaptors spanning alpha/delta and beta/gamma chains. A single record per CDR3 protein comes from TCRdb applying MiXCR to the reads. The repertoire holds fewer than 90,000 distinct CDR3 sequences, with more than 9% as singletons. Sequencing input: a population of CD138-negative cells sorted from bone marrow. The origin of the receptors is a donor at least 40 years old with multiple myeloma.

In regard to this clonotype: Given a much more abundant clone one base away, this may be a read error. The J gene is TRBJ1-1, the V gene TRBV30; D is possibly TRBD1 (5 bases). The V gene lost 4 bases and the J gene lost 6 bases, with 15 bases spanning the gap. CDR1 and CDR2 (germline): GTSNPN, SVGIG (reference sequence). The CDR3 loop spans 13 amino acids. In nucleotides, the CDR3 is TGTGCCTGGACACGGACCTTGGGGGCTGAAGCTTTCTTT. Translating gives CAWTRTLGAEAFF.

This clonotype came up many times. The chain is built from TRBV9 and TRBJ1-5; D is unclear. The V and J ends lost 3 bases and 3 bases respectively, with 10 bases between them. The CDR3 covers 14 residues. Germline assignment: CDR1 SGDLS and CDR2 YYNGEE. This CDR3 is CASSDEGSNQPQHF. CDR3 bases: TGTGCCAGCAGCGACGAGGGATCCAATCAGCCCCAGCATTTT.

This clonotype was detected ten times or more. The CDR3 sequence: CSVDLPRTGGKETQYF. CDR3 DNA sequence: TGCAGCGTTGATTTACCGCGGACAGGGGGCAAGGAGACCCAGTACTTC. The V and J genes are TRBV29-1 and TRBJ2-5; 11 nucleotides agree with TRBD1. CDR1 is SQVTM, CDR2 ANQGSEA, per germline. There are 16 residues in the CDR3. V lost 3 bases, J lost 5 bases, and 11 bases stayed unmatched.

This clonotype was seen many times. The chain has TRBV29-1 and TRBJ2-3, with D possibly being TRBD1 or TRBD2 (7 bases each). CDR1 and CDR2 from the germline V gene are SQVTM and ANQGSEA. V lost 4 bases, J lost 4 bases, and 15 bases lay in between. The CDR3 loop spans 14 amino acids. The DNA for the CDR3 is TGCAGCGTTGTGTCAGGGGGAGGGCCAGATACGCAGTATTTT. This codes for CSVVSGGGPDTQYF.

In this sample, this clonotype turned up many times. The J gene is TRBJ1-1, the V gene TRBV7-9; D possibly corresponds to TRBD1 (5 bases). V was cut by 1 base and J by 7 bases, with 13 bases left in between. CDR1 is SEHNR, CDR2 FQNEAQ, per germline (reference sequence). There are 14 residues in the CDR3. The CDR3 nucleotides read TGTGCCAGCAGCTTAGGGCAGGGAGAGGGTGAAGCTTTCTTT. Amino acid sequence: CASSLGQGEGEAFF.

In its sample, this clonotype was seen a few times. The chain joins TRBV6-5 to TRBJ1-1, with D unresolved. Germline CDR1 is MNHEY and CDR2 is SVGAGI. V gave up 4 bases and J gave up 2 bases, with 8 bases separating them. The CDR3 contains 13 residues. CDR3 nucleotides: TGTGCCAGCAGTTGGTCGGCTAACACTGAAGCTTTCTTT. It is translated as CASSWSANTEAFF.

This clonotype was counted many times. The V gene is TRBV19, the J gene TRBJ2-5; D gene ambiguous. V was cut by 5 bases and J by 2 bases, with 9 bases left in between. CDR3 length equals 13 residues. Germline V gene lookup returns CDR1 LNHDA and CDR2 SQIVND (reference sequence). DNA for the CDR3: TGTGCCAGTAGTCCTCAGATACAAGAGACCCAGTACTTC. Protein product: CASSPQIQETQYF.

The sample holds many counts of this clonotype. V and J are TRBV3-1 and TRBJ2-1, with TRBD2 matching 12 bases. CDR1 LGHDT and CDR2 YNNKEL come from the germline V gene (reference sequence). V gave up 1 base and J gave up 4 bases; unmatched junction bases: 5. This CDR3 comprises 17 residues. The CDR3: CASSQASGRAGYNEQFF. The CDR3 nucleotides are TGTGCCAGCAGCCAAGCTAGCGGGAGGGCCGGGTACAATGAGCAGTTCTTC.

A single count supports this clonotype. This could be a read error, since a much larger clone is one nucleotide away. The rearrangement joins TRBV28 to TRBJ1-1; D remains ambiguous. Germline V CDR1 and CDR2: MDHEN, SYDVKM. The CDR3 is made up of 14 amino acids. V lost 2 bases to trimming and J lost 4 bases, with 11 bases between them. The CDR3 nucleotides read TGTGCCAGCAGTTTAATGGGTATTCGCACTGAAGCTTTCTTT. This translates into CASSLMGIRTEAFF.

The table lists this clonotype with a few counts. With a much larger clone just one base away, this may be a read error. The V call is TRBV28, the J call TRBJ2-7; possible D gene TRBD2, 5 bases. CDR3 length: 13 residues. Germline-derived CDR1 and CDR2 are MDHEN and SYDVKM. This CDR3 is CASTPGVLGEQCF. CDR3 nucleotides: TGTGCCAGCACCCCTGGTGTCTTGGGAGAGCAGTGCTTC.

This clonotype has ten or more counts. The gene calls are TRBV29-1 and TRBJ2-1; 10 bases are a match to TRBD2. This CDR3 region has 15 residues. Unmatched junction bases numbered 15, after V lost 7 bases and J lost 9 bases. CDR1 and CDR2 (germline): SQVTM, ANQGSEA. The CDR3 DNA reads TGCAGCGCTGATACCGGGACTAGCGTTTACGGTGAGCAGTTCTTC. It is translated as CSADTGTSVYGEQFF.

This clonotype appeared many times. The chain joins TRBV11-2 to TRBJ2-1; 12 bases agree with TRBD2. Germline lookup yields CDR1 SGHAT and CDR2 FQNNGV. The V gene end was trimmed by 4 bases and the J gene end by 4 bases; junction bases not matched to a gene: 8. This CDR3 contains 17 residues. The CDR3 DNA sequence: TGTGCCAGCAGCTCGCGCGGACTAGCGGGATCTTACAATGAGCAGTTCTTC. This gives the protein CASSSRGLAGSYNEQFF.

This clonotype was recorded at least ten times. The DNA of the CDR3 is TGTGCCAGCAGGGAACAGGGCCCTTCCCACGAGCAGTACTTC. It translates to CASREQGPSHEQYF. J is TRBJ2-7 and V is TRBV12-3 or TRBV12-4; possibly TRBD1 for D (6 bases). This CDR3 contains 14 residues. Deletions cut 6 bases from V and 5 bases from J, with 17 bases between.

At least ten counts were recorded for this clonotype. The chain links TRBV27 to TRBJ1-1; D remains ambiguous. The CDR3 runs 13 residues. Between the trimmed V and J ends, which lost 5 bases and 2 bases, there was a span of 9 bases. Germline CDR1 reads MNHEY; CDR2 reads SMNVEV (reference sequence). The CDR3 spells CASSPRANTEAFF. The CDR3 nucleotides read TGTGCCAGCAGTCCGCGGGCCAACACTGAAGCTTTCTTT.

As regards this clonotype: This sequence may be a read error, since a much larger clone differs from it by one base. V usage is TRBV11-2 and J usage is TRBJ2-1; 9 bases map to TRBD1. Germline CDR1 SGHAT, CDR2 FQNNGV. This CDR3 has 17 residues. The J segment lost 12 bases and the V segment lost 5 bases, leaving 20 bases of the junction unmatched. The CDR3 bases are TGTGCCAGCAGCCCCGGTTTGAGCGGGACAGGGTTTGGTGGGCAGTTCTTC. Protein: CASSPGLSGTGFGGQFF. The full variable domain, in which reference TRBV11-2 and TRBJ2-1 provide the parts outside the CDR3, is EAGVAQSPRYKIIEKRQSVAFWCNPISGHATLYWYQQILGQGPKLLIQFQNNGVVDDSQLPKDRFSAERLKGVDSTLKIQPAKLEDSAVYLCASSPGLSGTGFGGQFFGPGTRLTVL.

Regarding this clonotype: One base away lies a much larger clone, so this may be a sequencing read error. CDR3 nucleotides: TGCAGTGCTCGGGCCAATCGACTAACCAGGGGTTTGGATGGGCAGTTCTTC. This translates into CSARANRLTRGLDGQFF. The rearrangement links TRBV20-1 to TRBJ2-1, with D possibly being TRBD1 (6 bases). Germline V gene data show CDR1 as DFQATT and CDR2 as SNEGSKA (reference sequence). The ends were cut back, 5 bases at V and 12 bases at J, with 32 bases in the middle. CDR3 size: 17 residues.

This clonotype came up many times. The chain combines TRBV12-3 or TRBV12-4 with TRBJ1-1; TRBD1 agrees at 11 bases. This CDR3 is 16 amino acids long. After removal of 1 base from V and 5 bases from J, the junction contained 6 bases not matched to a gene. The CDR3 DNA reads as TGTGCCAGCAGTTTAGTTCCCGGGACAGGGGGGACTGAAGCTTTCTTT. Its protein is CASSLVPGTGGTEAFF.

This clonotype was detected many times. V usage is TRBV7-3 and J usage is TRBJ2-1; 11 positions match TRBD2. The CDR3 runs 15 residues. Germline V lookup: CDR1 SGHTA, CDR2 FQGTGA. Trimming took 5 bases from V and 8 from J; bases not matched to a gene: 8. This chain's CDR3 is CASSATTSGSDEQFF. The CDR3 nucleotides read TGTGCCAGCAGCGCCACAACTAGCGGGAGCGATGAGCAGTTCTTC.

This clonotype was observed at least ten times. The genes are TRBV7-9 and TRBJ2-1; possibly TRBD2 for D (5 bases). The CDR3 has 13 residues. Germline assignment: CDR1 SEHNR and CDR2 FQNEAQ (reference sequence). V was trimmed by 4 bases and J by 10 bases, leaving 14 bases between them. CDR3 DNA: TGTGCCAGCAGCTCGGGAATAGGCGGCGAGCAGTTCTTC. This gives the protein CASSSGIGGEQFF.

This clonotype has at least ten counts. The chain carries TRBV5-1 and TRBJ1-4, with 7 bases fitting TRBD1. CDR3 size: 15 residues. Germline V gene sequence: CDR1 SGHRS, CDR2 YFSETQ. Trimming took 2 bases from V and 4 from J; bases not matched to a gene: 5. The chain's CDR3 is CASSFTGTDNEKLFF. CDR3 nucleotides: TGCGCCAGCAGCTTTACCGGGACAGATAATGAAAAACTGTTTTTT.

This clonotype was recorded many times. The chain couples TRBV5-1 to TRBJ2-7; no firm D call. V gave up 3 bases and J gave up 0 bases, with 7 bases separating them. The CDR3 totals 13 residues. Germline V gene data show CDR1 as SGHRS and CDR2 as YFSETQ. DNA for the CDR3: TGCGCCAGCAGCTCGGGTAACTCCTACGAGCAGTACTTC. This sequence encodes CASSSGNSYEQYF.

The table lists this clonotype with many counts. V usage is TRBV28 and J usage is TRBJ1-2, with D possibly matching TRBD1 (5 bases). The V end was cut by 8 bases, the J end by 4 bases, with 11 bases between. This CDR3 has 12 residues. The germline CDR1 and CDR2 sequences are MDHEN and SYDVKM. CDR3 sequence: CASLMGRYGYTF. DNA for the CDR3: TGTGCCAGCCTTATGGGACGCTATGGCTACACCTTC.

V gene TRBV7-2 combines with J gene TRBJ2-1, with TRBD2 matching 14 bases. J lost 5 bases, V lost 1 base, and 7 bases had no gene match. The CDR3 runs to 18 residues. The V gene's germline CDR1 is SGHTA and CDR2 FQGNSA. The CDR3 here is CASSLEGTSGRWNNEQFF. In nucleotides, the CDR3 is TGTGCCAGCAGCTTAGAAGGGACTAGCGGGAGATGGAACAATGAGCAGTTCTTC.

This clonotype was detected ten times or more. The rearrangement joins TRBV5-1 to TRBJ2-7, with 9 bases fitting TRBD1. Germline assignment: CDR1 SGHRS and CDR2 YFSETQ. The CDR3 totals 13 residues. With V trimmed by 3 bases and J by 6 bases, 4 bases remained unmatched. In nucleotides, the CDR3 is TGCGCCAGCAGCTCATCGGACAGGGGCGAGCAGTACTTC. Translation: CASSSSDRGEQYF.

This clonotype was counted ten times or more. The chain couples TRBV24-1 to TRBJ2-1; D might be TRBD2 (6 bases). The V end lost 6 bases, the J end lost 2 bases, and 13 bases lay between the germline ends. The CDR3 runs to 15 residues. Germline CDR1 is KGHDR and CDR2 is SFDVKD. CDR3 in amino acids: CATSNRDSPYNEQFF. CDR3 nucleotides: TGTGCCACCAGTAACCGGGACTCCCCCTACAATGAGCAGTTCTTC.

In this sample, this clonotype turned up a few times. A read error may be the cause here, since a much bigger clone is one base away. The chain is built from TRBV11-2 and TRBJ2-1; possibly TRBD2 for D (6 bases). The germline V gene encodes CDR1 SGHAT and CDR2 FQNNGV. CDR3 size: 15 residues. The CDR3 spells CASRTSRGSHNEQFF. The CDR3, as DNA: TGTGCCAGCAGAACTAGCAGAGGCTCCCACAATGAGCAGTTCTTC. The full variable domain, with the rest looked up from reference TRBV11-2 and TRBJ2-1, is EAGVAQSPRYKIIEKRQSVAFWCNPISGHATLYWYQQILGQGPKLLIQFQNNGVVDDSQLPKDRFSAERLKGVDSTLKIQPAKLEDSAVYLCASRTSRGSHNEQFFGPGTRLTVL.

The rearrangement joins TRBV18 to TRBJ1-1; tentative D call: TRBD1 (6 bases). V was clipped by 2 bases and J by 5 bases, with 15 bases between them. CDR1 and CDR2 (germline): KGHSH, LQKENI. The length of the CDR3 is 15 residues. CDR3 residues: CASSPVFAGDTEAFF. Written as DNA, the CDR3 is TGTGCCAGCTCACCAGTCTTCGCAGGGGATACTGAAGCTTTCTTT.